The entry below describes one TCR beta chain. Its antigen is not known. The data were taken from a study of CD8 T cells in Susac syndrome. Broader study findings: The greatest CD8+ clonal expansion in Susac occurred in TEMRA cells and in active patients.

Reverse transcription used roughly 0.5 to 1 ug RNA and random hexamers. TCRdb reprocessed the immunoSEQ multiplex PCR reads via MiXCR and lists one record per CDR3 protein. The sample shows around 110,000 distinct CDR3 sequences, approximately 95% of them seen only once. The CDR3 runs 13 residues. In germline, CDR1 is MNHEY, CDR2 SMNVEV (reference sequence). Trimming cost V 7 bases and J 4 bases, with 14 bases left between them. This receptor was identified in a human donor with Susac syndrome. Material: CD8+ T cells from PBMCs. V and J are TRBV27 and TRBJ2-7; no firm D call. CDR3 nucleotide sequence: TGTGCCAGCACCTCCGGGTCGAGGTACGAGCAGTACTTC. Encoded protein: CASTSGSRYEQYF.